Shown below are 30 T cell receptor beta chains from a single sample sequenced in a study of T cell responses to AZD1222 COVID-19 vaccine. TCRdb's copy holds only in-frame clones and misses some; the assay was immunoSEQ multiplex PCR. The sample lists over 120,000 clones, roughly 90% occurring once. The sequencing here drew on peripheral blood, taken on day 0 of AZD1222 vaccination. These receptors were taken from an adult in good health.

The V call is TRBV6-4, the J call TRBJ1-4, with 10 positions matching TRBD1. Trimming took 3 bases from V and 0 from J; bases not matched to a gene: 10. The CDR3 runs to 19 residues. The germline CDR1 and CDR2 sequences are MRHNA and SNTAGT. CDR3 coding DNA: TGTGCCAGCAGTGATTACCCGGACAGGGGGGATGCAACTAATGAAAAACTGTTTTTT. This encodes CASSDYPDRGDATNEKLFF.

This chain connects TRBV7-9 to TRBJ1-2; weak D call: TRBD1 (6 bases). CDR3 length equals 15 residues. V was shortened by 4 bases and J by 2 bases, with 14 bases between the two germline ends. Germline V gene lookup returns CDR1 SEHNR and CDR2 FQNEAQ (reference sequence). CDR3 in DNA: TGTGCCAGCAGCTCAACCCGGACAGAGAACTATGGCTACACCTTC. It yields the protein CASSSTRTENYGYTF.

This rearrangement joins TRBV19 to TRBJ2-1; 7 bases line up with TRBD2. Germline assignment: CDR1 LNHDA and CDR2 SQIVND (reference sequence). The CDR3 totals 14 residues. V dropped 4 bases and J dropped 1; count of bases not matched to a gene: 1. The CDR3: CASSSSGSYNEQFF. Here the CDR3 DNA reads TGTGCCAGTAGTAGTAGCGGGTCCTACAATGAGCAGTTCTTC.

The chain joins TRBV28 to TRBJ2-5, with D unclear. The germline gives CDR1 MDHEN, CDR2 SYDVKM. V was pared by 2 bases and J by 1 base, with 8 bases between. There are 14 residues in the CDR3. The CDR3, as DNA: TGTGCCAGCAGTTTAGGTCAGATCCAAGAGACCCAGTACTTC. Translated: CASSLGQIQETQYF. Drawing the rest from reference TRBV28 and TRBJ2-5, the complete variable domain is DVKVTQSSRYLVKRTGEKVFLECVQDMDHENMFWYRQDPGLGLRLIYFSYDVKMKEKGDIPEGYSVSREKKERFSLILESASTNQTSMYLCASSLGQIQETQYFGPGTRLLVL.

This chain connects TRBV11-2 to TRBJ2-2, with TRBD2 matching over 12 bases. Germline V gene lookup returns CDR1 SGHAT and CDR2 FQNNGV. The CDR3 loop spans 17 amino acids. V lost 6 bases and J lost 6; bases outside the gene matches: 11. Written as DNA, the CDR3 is TGTGCCAGCAGGACAGGACTAGCGGGAATAGGCGCCGGGGAGCTGTTTTTT. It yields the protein CASRTGLAGIGAGELFF.

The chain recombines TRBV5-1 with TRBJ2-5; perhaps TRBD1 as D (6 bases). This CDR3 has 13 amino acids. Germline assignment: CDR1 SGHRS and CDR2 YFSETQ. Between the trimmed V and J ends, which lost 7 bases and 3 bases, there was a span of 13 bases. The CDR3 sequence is CASRMRTEETQYF. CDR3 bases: TGCGCCAGCCGGATGCGGACAGAAGAGACCCAGTACTTC.

CDR3 DNA sequence: TGTGCCAGCAGTTTATTACTAGCGGGACTCACAGATACGCAGTATTTT. Translating it yields CASSLLLAGLTDTQYF. The chain combines TRBV28 with TRBJ2-3, with 10 bases aligning to TRBD2. Trimming at V came to 1 base and at J to 2 bases, leaving 3 bases not matched to a gene. CDR1 and CDR2 (germline): MDHEN, SYDVKM. The CDR3 spans 16 residues.

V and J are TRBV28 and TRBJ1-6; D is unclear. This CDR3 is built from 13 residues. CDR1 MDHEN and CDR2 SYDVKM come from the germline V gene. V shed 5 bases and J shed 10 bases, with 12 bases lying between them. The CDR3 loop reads CASSRAVESPLHF. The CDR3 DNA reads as TGTGCCAGCAGTAGGGCAGTAGAATCACCCCTCCACTTT.

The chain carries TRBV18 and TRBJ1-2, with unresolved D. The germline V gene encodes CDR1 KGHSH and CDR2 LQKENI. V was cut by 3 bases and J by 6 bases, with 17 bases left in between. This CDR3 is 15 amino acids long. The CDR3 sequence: CASSPDLSLVHGYTF. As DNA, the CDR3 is TGTGCCAGCTCACCCGACCTATCCCTAGTCCATGGCTACACCTTC.

Here the CDR3 reads CASSLYTGQAYQETQYF. The CDR3 DNA reads TGTGCCAGCAGCCTATATACGGGACAAGCGTACCAAGAGACCCAGTACTTC. The V and J genes are TRBV3-1 (or the pseudogene TRBV3-2) and TRBJ2-5; perhaps TRBD1 as D (6 bases). V was pared by 4 bases and J by 0 bases, with 18 bases between. Looked up from germline, CDR1 is LGHDT and CDR2 is YNNKEL (reference sequence). CDR3 length equals 17 residues.

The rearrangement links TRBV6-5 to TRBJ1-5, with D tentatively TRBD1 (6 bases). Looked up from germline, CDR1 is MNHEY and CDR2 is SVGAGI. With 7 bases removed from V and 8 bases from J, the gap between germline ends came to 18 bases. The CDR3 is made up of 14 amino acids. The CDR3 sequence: CASTESWGAKPQHF. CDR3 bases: TGTGCCAGCACCGAGAGTTGGGGGGCGAAGCCCCAGCATTTT.

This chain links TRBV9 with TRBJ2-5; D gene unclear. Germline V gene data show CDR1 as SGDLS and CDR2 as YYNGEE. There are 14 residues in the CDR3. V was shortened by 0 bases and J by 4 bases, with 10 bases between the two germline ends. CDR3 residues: CASSVGWGTETQYF. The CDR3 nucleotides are TGTGCCAGCAGCGTAGGGTGGGGAACAGAGACCCAGTACTTC.

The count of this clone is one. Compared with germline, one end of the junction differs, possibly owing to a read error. The chain's CDR3 is CASSYGLAGEKIF. DNA of the CDR3: TGTGCCAGCAGTTACGGACTAGCGGGAGAAAAAATCTTC. The rearrangement joins TRBV7-8 to TRBJ2-1, with 13 bases identical to TRBD2. The CDR3 sequence is 13 residues long. Germline CDR1 reads SGHVS; CDR2 reads FQNEAQ.

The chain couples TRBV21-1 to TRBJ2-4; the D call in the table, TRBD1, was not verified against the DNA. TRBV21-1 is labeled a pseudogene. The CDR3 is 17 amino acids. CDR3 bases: TGTGCCAGCCCTTCGGGACAGAGGGGGGCCCCCAAAAACATTCAGTACTTC. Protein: CASPSGQRGAPKNIQYF.

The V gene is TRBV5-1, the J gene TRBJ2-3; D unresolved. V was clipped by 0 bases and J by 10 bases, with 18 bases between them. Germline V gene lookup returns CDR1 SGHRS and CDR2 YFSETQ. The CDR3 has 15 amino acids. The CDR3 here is CASSLGLDHRYAQYF. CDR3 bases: TGCGCCAGCAGCTTGGGGCTAGATCACAGATACGCGCAGTATTTT.

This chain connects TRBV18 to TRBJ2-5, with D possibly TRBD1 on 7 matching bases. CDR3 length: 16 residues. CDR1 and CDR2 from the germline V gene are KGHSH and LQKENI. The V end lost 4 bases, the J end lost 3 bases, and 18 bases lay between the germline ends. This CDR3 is CASSLTTGAGKETQYF. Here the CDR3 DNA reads TGTGCCAGCTCACTCACCACAGGGGCGGGGAAAGAGACCCAGTACTTC.

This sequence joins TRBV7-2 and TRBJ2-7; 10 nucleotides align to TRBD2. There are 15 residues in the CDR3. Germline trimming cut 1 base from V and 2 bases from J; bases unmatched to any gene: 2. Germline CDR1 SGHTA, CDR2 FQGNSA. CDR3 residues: CASSLGAGGPYEQYF. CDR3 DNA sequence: TGTGCCAGCAGCTTAGGAGCGGGAGGGCCCTACGAGCAGTACTTC. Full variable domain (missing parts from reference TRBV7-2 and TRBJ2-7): GAGVSQSPSNKVTEKGKDVELRCDPISGHTALYWYRQSLGQGLEFLIYFQGNSAPDKSGLPSDRFSAERTGGSVSTLTIQRTQQEDSAVYLCASSLGAGGPYEQYFGPGTRLTVT.

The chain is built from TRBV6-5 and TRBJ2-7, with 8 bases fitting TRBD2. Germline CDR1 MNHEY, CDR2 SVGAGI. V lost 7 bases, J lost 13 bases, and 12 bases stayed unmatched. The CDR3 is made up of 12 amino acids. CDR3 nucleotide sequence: TGTGCCAGCAACCCCCGGAGCGGGAGCACTTACTTC. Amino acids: CASNPRSGSTYF.

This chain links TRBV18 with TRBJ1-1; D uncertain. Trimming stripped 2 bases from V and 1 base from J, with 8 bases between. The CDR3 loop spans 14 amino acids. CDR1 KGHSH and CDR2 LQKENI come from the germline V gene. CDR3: CASSPWATNTEAFF. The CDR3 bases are TGTGCCAGCTCACCATGGGCAACGAACACTGAAGCTTTCTTT. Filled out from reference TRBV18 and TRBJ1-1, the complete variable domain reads NAGVMQNPRHLVRRRGQEARLRCSPMKGHSHVYWYRQLPEEGLKFMVYLQKENIIDESGMPKERFSAEFPKEGPSILRIQQVVRGDSAAYFCASSPWATNTEAFFGQGTRLTVV.

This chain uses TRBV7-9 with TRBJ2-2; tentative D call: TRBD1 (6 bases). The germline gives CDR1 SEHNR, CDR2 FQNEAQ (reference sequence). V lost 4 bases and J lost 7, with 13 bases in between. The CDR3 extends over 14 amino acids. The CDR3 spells CASSSVGGVGELFF. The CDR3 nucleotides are TGTGCCAGCAGCTCGGTAGGGGGTGTCGGGGAGCTGTTTTTT.

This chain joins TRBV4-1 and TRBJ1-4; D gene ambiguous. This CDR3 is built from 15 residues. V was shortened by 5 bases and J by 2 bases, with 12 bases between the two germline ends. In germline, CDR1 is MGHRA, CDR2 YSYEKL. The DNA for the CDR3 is TGCGCCAGCAGCGTTAGGACGGGGACTAATGAAAAACTGTTTTTT. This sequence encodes CASSVRTGTNEKLFF.

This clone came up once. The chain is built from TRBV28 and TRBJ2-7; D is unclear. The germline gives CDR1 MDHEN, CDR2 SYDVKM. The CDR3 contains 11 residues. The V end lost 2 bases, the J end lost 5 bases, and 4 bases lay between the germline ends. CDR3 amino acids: CASSLVHEQYF. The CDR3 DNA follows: TGTGCCAGCAGTTTAGTTCACGAGCAGTACTTC.

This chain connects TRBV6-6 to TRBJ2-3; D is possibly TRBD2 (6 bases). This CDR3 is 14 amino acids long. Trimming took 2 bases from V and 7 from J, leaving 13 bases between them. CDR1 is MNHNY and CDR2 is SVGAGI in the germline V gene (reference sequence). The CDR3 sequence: CASSYNRDLNTQYF. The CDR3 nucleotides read TGTGCCAGCAGTTACAATCGGGACTTAAATACGCAGTATTTT.

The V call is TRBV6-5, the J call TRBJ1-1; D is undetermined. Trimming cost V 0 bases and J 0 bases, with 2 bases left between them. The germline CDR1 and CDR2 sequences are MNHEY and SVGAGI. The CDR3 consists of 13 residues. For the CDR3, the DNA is TGTGCCAGCAGTTACTCCGTGAACACTGAAGCTTTCTTT. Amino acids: CASSYSVNTEAFF.

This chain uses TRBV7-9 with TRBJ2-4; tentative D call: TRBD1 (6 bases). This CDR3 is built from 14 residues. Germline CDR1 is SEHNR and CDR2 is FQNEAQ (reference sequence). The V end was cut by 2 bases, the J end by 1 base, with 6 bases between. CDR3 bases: TGTGCCAGCAGCTTAAGGGGGGCCAAAAACATTCAGTACTTC. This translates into CASSLRGAKNIQYF.

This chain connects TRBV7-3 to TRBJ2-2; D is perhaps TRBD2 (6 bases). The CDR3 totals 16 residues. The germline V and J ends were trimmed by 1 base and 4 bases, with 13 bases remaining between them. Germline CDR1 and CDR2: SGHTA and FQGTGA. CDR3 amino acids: CASSLNGGTGTGELFF. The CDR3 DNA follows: TGTGCCAGCAGCTTAAACGGCGGGACGGGCACCGGGGAGCTGTTTTTT.

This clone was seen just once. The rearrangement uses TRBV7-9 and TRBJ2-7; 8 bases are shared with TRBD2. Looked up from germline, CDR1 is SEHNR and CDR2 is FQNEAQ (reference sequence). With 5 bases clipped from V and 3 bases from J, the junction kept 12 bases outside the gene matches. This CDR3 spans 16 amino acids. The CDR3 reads CASSPVGSGGFYEQYF. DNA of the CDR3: TGTGCCAGCAGCCCAGTCGGGAGCGGGGGATTCTACGAGCAGTACTTC.

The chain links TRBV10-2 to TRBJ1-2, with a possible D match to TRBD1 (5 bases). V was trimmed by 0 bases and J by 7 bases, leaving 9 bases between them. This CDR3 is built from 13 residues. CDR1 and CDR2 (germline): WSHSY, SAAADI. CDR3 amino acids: CASSESLGVGYTF. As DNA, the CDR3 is TGCGCCAGCAGTGAGTCCCTGGGGGTTGGCTACACCTTC.

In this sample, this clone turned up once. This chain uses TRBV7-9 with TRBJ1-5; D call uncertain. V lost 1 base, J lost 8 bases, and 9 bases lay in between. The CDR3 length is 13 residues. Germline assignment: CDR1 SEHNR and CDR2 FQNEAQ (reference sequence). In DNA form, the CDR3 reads TGTGCCAGCAGCTTAGAGGCTGTCGAGCCCCAGCATTTT. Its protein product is CASSLEAVEPQHF.

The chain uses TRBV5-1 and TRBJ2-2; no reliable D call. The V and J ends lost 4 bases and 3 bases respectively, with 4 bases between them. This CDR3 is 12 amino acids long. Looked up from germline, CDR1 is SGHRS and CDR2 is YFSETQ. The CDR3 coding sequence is TGCGCCAGCAGCACCTACACCGGGGAGCTGTTTTTT. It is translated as CASSTYTGELFF.